Here is one TCR beta chain with its context. Trimming cost V 5 bases and J 0 bases, with 11 bases left between them. Germline V gene data show CDR1 as LNHDA and CDR2 as SQIVND (reference sequence). The CDR3 totals 15 residues. This entry is derived from a study of blood T cell repertoires in COVID-19. Study-level information: T cells, B-cell-depleted T cells, or PBMCs provided the cDNA or gDNA that served as material.

Sequencing used immunoSEQ multiplex PCR; TCRdb keeps in-frame clones, though not all of them. Counted here are tens of thousands of clones, about 74% occurring once; the ten biggest clones make up 2% to 2.5%. What was sequenced was peripheral blood. The chain joins TRBV19 to TRBJ1-5; perhaps TRBD1 as D (5 bases). This clonotype was obtained from a man between 65 and 80 years old with COVID-19, enrolled during active disease. CDR3 amino acids: CASSSLQGSNQPQHF. For the CDR3, the DNA is TGTGCCAGTAGTTCCCTTCAGGGTAGCAATCAGCCCCAGCATTTT.